This TCR beta chain was sequenced for a study of regulatory T cells in long-lasting Graves disease. The study's findings and limits: A greater number of public clonotypes (roughly 2,700) was shared by persistent patients than by new patients (about 880). TCR diversity was lower in persistent Graves' patients (versus newly diagnosed ones).

Time point reported: persistent/refractory GD, antithyroid drugs over 5 years with positive TRAb. The TCR library was made from RNA that had been extracted from PBMCs in TRIzol. Roughly 9 milliliters of peripheral blood went into EDTA tubes. In building TCR beta libraries, iRepertoire HTBI primers were used together with Arm-PCR of CDR3 regions. One entry per CDR3 protein, called by TCRdb with MiXCR from the multiplex PCR reads. The sample carries more than 650,000 distinct CDR3 sequences, 25% to 35% recorded once. Concerning this clonotype: Its antigen is unidentified.

The sequencing here drew on peripheral blood mononuclear cells (PBMCs), taken when the disease was refractory, from a patient treated with antithyroid drugs. This clonotype originated in a female donor with Graves disease.

The CDR3 loop is CASSIGITYEQYF. The CDR3 bases are TGTGCCAGTAGTATAGGGATAACCTACGAGCAGTACTTC. V and J are TRBV19 and TRBJ2-7, with D uncertain. Germline V gene sequence: CDR1 LNHDA, CDR2 SQIVND (reference sequence). This CDR3 region has 13 residues. V gave up 1 base and J gave up 2 bases, with 6 bases separating them.